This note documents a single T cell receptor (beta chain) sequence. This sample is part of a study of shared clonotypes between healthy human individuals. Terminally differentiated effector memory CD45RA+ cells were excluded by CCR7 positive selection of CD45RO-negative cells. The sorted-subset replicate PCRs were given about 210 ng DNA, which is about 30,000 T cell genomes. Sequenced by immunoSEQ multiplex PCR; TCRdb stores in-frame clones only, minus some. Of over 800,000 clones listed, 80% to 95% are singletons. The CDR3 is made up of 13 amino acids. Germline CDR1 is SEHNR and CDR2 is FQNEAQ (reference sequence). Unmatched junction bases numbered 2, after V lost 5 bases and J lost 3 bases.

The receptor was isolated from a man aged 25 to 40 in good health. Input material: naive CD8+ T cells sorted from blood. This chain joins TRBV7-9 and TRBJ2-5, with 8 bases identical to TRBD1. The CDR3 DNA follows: TGTGCCAGCAGCCGGGGACAGGAAGAGACCCAGTACTTC. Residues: CASSRGQEETQYF.